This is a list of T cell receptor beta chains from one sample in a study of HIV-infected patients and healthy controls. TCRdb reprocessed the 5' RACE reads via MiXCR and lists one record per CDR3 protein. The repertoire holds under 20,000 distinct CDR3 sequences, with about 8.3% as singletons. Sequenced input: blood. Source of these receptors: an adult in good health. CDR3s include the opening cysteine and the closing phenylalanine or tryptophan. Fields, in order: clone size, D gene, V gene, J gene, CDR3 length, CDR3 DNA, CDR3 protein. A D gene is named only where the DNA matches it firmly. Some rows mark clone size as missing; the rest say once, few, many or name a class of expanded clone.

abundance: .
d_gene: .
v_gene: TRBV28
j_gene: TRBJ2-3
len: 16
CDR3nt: TGTGCCAGCAGTCAACCAGGGGCCCCGGGGGCAGATACGCAGTATTTT
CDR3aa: CASSQPGAPGADTQYF

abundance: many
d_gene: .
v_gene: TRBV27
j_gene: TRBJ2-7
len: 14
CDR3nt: TGTGCCACCCCCCCCGACAGGAGCTCCTACGAGCAGTACTTC
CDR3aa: CATPPDRSSYEQYF

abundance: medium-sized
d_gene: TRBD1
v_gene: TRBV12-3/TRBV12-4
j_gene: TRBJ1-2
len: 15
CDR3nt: TGTGCCAGCAGTTTAGGCAAGGGACAGTTCTATGGCTACACCTTC
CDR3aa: CASSLGKGQFYGYTF

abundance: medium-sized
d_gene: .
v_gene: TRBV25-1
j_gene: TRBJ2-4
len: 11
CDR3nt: TGTGCCAGCAGTGACGGGGCCATTCAGTACTTC
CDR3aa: CASSDGAIQYF

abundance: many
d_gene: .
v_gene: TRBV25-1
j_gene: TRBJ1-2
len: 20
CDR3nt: TGTGCCAGCAGTGAATATAAGGGGCTCCGGGATCCAAAAACTAACTATGGCTACACCTTC
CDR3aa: CASSEYKGLRDPKTNYGYTF

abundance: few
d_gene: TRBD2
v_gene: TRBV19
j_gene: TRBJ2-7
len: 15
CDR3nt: TGTGCCAGTAGTACCCGGACTAGCGGACCCTACGAGCAGTACTTC
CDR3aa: CASSTRTSGPYEQYF

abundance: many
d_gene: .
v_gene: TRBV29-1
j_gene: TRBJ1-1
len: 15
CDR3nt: TGCAGCGTAACCCTGAACCGGGGTTTTTATGCTGAAGCTTTCTTT
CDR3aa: CSVTLNRGFYAEAFF

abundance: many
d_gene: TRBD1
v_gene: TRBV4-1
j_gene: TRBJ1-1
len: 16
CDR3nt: TGCGCCAGCAGCCAAGAAAAGATGTCACAGGGGGTCGAAGCTTTCTTT
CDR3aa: CASSQEKMSQGVEAFF

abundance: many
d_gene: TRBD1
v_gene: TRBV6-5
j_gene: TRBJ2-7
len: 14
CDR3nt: TGTGCCAGCACCCCGGGGGACAGGGTCAACGAGCAGTACTTC
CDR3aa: CASTPGDRVNEQYF

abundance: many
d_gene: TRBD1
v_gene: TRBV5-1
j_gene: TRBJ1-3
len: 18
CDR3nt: TGCGCCAGCAGCTTATATAATCCCGGGACAGGGTCCGGAAACACCATATATTTT
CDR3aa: CASSLYNPGTGSGNTIYF

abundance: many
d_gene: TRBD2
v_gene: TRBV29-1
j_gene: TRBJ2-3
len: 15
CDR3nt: TGCAGCGTTGAAAAAAGCGGGGCGGGGACAGATACGCAGTATTTT
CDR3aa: CSVEKSGAGTDTQYF

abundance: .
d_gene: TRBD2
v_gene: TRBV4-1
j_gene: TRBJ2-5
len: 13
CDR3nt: TGCGCCAGCAGCAATAGCGGGCAAGAGACCCAGTACTTC
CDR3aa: CASSNSGQETQYF

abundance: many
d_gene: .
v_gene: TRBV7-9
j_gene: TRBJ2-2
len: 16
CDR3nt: TGTGCCAGCAGCTTACTCGGGTCCCCCAACACCGGGGAGCTGTTTTTT
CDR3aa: CASSLLGSPNTGELFF

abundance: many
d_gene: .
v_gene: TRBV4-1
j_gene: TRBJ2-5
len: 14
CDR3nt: TGCGCCAGCAGCCATGGACAAAACCAAGAGACCCAGTACTTC
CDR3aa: CASSHGQNQETQYF

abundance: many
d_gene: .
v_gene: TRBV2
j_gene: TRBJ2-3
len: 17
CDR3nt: TGTGCCAGCAGCCGGATGGGAAGTTTAACAAGCACAGATACGCAGTATTTT
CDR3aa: CASSRMGSLTSTDTQYF

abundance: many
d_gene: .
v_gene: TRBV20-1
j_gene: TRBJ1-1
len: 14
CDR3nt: TGCAGTGCTAGGTCCGGGGTTCGGAGCACTGAAGCTTTCTTT
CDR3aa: CSARSGVRSTEAFF

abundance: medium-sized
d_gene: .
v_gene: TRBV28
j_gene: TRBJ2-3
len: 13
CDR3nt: TGTGCCGTCGGGACCACCGCCCCAGATACGCAGTATTTT
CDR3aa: CAVGTTAPDTQYF

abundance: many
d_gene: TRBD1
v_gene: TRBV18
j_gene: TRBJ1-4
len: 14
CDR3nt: TGTGCCAGCTCACGCGGGACAGGGCCCGAAAAACTGTTTTTT
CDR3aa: CASSRGTGPEKLFF

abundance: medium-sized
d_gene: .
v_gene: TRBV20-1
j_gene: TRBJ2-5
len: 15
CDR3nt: TGCAGTGCTAGAGATCTGGTCGGAGCTATAGAGACCCAGTACTTC
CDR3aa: CSARDLVGAIETQYF

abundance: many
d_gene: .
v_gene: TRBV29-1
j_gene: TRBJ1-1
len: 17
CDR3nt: TGCAGCGTTGAACTTACGGACCCGGGTACTGTGAACACTGAAGCTTTCTTT
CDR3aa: CSVELTDPGTVNTEAFF

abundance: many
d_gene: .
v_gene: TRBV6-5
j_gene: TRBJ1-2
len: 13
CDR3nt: TGTGCCAGCAGTTACTCGCTTAACTATGGCTACACCTTC
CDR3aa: CASSYSLNYGYTF

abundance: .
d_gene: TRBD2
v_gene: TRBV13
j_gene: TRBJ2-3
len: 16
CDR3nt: TGTGCCAGCAGCATTACTAGCGCCTCTAGCACAGATACGCAGTATTTT
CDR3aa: CASSITSASSTDTQYF

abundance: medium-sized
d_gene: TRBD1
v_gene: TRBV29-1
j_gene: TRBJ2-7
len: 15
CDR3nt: TGCAGCGTAGCCCTAGGGACAGGGGGTCCCTACGAGCAGTACTTC
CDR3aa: CSVALGTGGPYEQYF

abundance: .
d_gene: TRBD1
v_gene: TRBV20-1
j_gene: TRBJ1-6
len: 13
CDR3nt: TGCAGTGCTAGAGGACAGGGTAATTCACCCCTCCACTTT
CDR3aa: CSARGQGNSPLHF

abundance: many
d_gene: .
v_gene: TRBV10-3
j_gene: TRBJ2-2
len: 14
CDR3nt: TGTGCCATCAGTGAGTCGGAAGCTACCGGGGAGCTGTTTTTT
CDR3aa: CAISESEATGELFF

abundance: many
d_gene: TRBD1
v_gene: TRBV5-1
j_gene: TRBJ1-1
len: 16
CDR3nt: TGCGCCAGCAGCTTGGACGGGGACAGGGCTACCACTGAAGCTTTCTTT
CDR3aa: CASSLDGDRATTEAFF

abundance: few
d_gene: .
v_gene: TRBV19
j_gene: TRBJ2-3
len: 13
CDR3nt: TGTGCCAGTAAACGTGGGAGCACAGATACGCAGTATTTT
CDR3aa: CASKRGSTDTQYF

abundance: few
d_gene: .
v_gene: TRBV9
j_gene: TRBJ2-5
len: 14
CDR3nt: TGTGCCAGCAGCGTACGCGGAAACCAACACAAACAGTACTTC
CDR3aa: CASSVRGNQHKQYF

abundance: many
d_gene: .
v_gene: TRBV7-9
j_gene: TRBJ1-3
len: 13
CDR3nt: TGTGCCAGCCAGCAGGGGCAAGGAAACACCATATATTTT
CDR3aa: CASQQGQGNTIYF

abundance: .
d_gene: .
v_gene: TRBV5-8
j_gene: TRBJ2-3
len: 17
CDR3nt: TGTGCCAGCAGCTTGGCTTTCCATGACAAGAGCGGGGATACGCAGTATTTT
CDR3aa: CASSLAFHDKSGDTQYF

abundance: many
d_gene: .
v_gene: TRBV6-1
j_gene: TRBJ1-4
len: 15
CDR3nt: TGTGCCAGCAGTGAAGGTTCCGCAACTAATGAAAAACTGTTTTTT
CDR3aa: CASSEGSATNEKLFF

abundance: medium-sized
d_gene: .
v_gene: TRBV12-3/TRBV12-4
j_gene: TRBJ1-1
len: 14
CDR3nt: TGTGCCAGCAATCACGGGGCTAAGGACACTGAAGCTTTCTTT
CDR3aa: CASNHGAKDTEAFF

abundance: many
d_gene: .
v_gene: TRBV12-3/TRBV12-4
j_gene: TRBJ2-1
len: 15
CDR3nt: TGTGCCAGCAGTGTGACTACGAGCTCCTACAATGAGCAGTTCTTC
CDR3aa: CASSVTTSSYNEQFF

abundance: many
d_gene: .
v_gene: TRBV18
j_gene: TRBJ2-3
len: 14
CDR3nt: TGTGCCAGCTCACCTCAGTCGAGCACAGATACGCAGTATTTT
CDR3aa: CASSPQSSTDTQYF

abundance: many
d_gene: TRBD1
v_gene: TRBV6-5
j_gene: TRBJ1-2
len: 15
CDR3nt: TGTGCCAGCAGTGCGGCAGGGGGCCCATATGAGGGCTACACCTTC
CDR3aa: CASSAAGGPYEGYTF

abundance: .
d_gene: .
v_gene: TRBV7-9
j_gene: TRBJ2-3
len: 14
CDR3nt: TGTGCCAGCAGCCCCCAGGGGAGGGCAGATACGCAGTATTTT
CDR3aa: CASSPQGRADTQYF

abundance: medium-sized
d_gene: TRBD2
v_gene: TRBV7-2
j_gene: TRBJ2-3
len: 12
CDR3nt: TGTGCCAGCAGCTTAGCTGGGAGGGGGCAGTATTTT
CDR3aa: CASSLAGRGQYF

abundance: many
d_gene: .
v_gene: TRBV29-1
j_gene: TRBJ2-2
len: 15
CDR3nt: TGCAGCGCCAGAGGGGGACGGACGAACACCGGGGAGCTGTTTTTT
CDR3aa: CSARGGRTNTGELFF

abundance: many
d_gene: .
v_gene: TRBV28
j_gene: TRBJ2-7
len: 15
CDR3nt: TGTGCCAGCAGCGCTACAGGGTCAAGCTCCTACGAGCAGTACTTC
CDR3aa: CASSATGSSSYEQYF

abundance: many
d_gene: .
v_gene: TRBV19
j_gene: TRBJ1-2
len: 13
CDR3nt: TGTGCCAGTAGTATATCCTTAGACTATGGCTACACCTTC
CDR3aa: CASSISLDYGYTF

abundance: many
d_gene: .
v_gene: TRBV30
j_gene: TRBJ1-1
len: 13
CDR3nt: TGTGCCTGGAGTGTACTGGGGGGCACTGAAGCTTTCTTT
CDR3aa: CAWSVLGGTEAFF

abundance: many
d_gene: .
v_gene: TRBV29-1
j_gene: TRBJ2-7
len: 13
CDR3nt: TGCAGCGTTGCGGGGCAGGGGCGCTACGAGCAGTACTTC
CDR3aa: CSVAGQGRYEQYF

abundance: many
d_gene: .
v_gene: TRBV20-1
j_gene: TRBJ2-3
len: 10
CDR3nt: TGCAGTGCTAGCACAGATACGCAGTATTTT
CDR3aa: CSASTDTQYF

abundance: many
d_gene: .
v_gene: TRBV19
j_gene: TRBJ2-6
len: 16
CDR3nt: TGTGCCAGTAGGCCCCAGGAGACTTCTGGGGCCAACGTCCTGACTTTC
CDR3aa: CASRPQETSGANVLTF

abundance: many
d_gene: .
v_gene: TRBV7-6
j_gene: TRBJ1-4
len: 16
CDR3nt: TGTGCCAGCAGCCCCCGGCTGGGGCTTATTAATGAAAAACTGTTTTTT
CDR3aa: CASSPRLGLINEKLFF

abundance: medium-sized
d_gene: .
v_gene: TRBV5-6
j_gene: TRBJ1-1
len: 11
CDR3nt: TGTGCCAGCAGCTGGCGTCTTGAAGCTTTCTTT
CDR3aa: CASSWRLEAFF

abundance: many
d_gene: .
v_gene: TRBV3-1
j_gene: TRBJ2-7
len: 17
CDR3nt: TGTGCCAGCAGCCAAGATCCCAGGGGACGATCCTCCACCGAGCAGTACTTC
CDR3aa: CASSQDPRGRSSTEQYF

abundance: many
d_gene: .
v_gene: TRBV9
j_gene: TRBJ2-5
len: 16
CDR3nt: TGTGCCAGCAGCGTAGGCGGGGCTGGGCAGCAAGAGACCCAGTACTTC
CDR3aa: CASSVGGAGQQETQYF

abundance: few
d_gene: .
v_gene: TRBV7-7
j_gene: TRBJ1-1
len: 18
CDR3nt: TGTGCTAGCAGCCTATATGCCTTGGGACTGATTTTTAACACTGAAGCTTTCTTT
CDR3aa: CASSLYALGLIFNTEAFF

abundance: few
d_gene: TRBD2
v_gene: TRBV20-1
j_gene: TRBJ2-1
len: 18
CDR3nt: TGCAGTGCTAGTTGGGGACTAGCCACCTACAACTCCTACAATGAGCAGTTCTTC
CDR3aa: CSASWGLATYNSYNEQFF

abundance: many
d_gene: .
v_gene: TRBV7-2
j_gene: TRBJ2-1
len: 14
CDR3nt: TGTGCCAGCAGCTTAATGACCCCAAGGGATGAGCAGTTCTTC
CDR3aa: CASSLMTPRDEQFF

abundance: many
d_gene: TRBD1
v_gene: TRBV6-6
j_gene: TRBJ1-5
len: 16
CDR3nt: TGTGCCAGCAGTCCATCGGGACAGAGGATCAATCAGCCCCAGCATTTT
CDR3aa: CASSPSGQRINQPQHF

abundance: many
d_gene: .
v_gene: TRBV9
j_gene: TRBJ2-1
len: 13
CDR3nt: TGTGCCAGCGCTAGGACGGACTACAATGAGCAGTTCTTC
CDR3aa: CASARTDYNEQFF

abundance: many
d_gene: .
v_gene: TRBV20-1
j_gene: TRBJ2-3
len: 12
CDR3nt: TGCAGTGCTAGAGTTCTAGCGGATACGCAGTATTTT
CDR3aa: CSARVLADTQYF

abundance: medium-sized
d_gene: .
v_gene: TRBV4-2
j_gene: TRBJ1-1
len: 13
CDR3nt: TGTGCCAGCAGCCCGGACGACAACGCTGAAGCTTTCTTT
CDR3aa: CASSPDDNAEAFF

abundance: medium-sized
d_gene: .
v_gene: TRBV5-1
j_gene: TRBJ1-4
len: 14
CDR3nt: TGCGCCAGCAGCCCGTCGGCTAGTAATGAAAAACTGTTTTTT
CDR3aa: CASSPSASNEKLFF

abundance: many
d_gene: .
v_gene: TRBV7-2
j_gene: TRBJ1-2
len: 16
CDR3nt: TGTGCCAGCAGCTTAGCGCGGTGGGGCAGGGACTATGGCTACACCTTC
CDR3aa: CASSLARWGRDYGYTF

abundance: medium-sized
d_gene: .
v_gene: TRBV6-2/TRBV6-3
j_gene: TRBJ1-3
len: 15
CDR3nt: TGTGCCAGCAGTAAGCAGGGAGTCGCTGGAAACACCATATATTTT
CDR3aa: CASSKQGVAGNTIYF

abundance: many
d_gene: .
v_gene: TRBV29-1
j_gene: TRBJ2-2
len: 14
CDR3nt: TGCAGCGTTGTACAACAGGGGAACACCGGGGAGCTGTTTTTT
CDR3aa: CSVVQQGNTGELFF